These 22 T cell receptor beta chains were sequenced from one sample in a study of T cell repertoires in cytomegalovirus infection. No antigen has been assigned to these receptors. MiXCR, run by TCRdb on the reads, gives a single entry per CDR3 protein. The repertoire includes about 220,000 distinct CDR3 sequences, 30% to 45% of them detected once, and 55% to 70% sits in the top ten. Sequencing was performed on CD8+ T cells from cultured PBMCs, taken from culture after CMV antigen stimulation. These receptors were taken from a human donor in good health (CMV status not recorded). Some clones in this sample may be carry-over from other donors' samples.

The V and J genes are TRBV20-1 and TRBJ1-2, with 10 bases fitting TRBD1. From germline, CDR1 is DFQATT and CDR2 SNEGSKA (reference sequence). V gave up 6 bases and J gave up 4 bases; unmatched junction bases: 20. The CDR3 loop spans 18 amino acids. The CDR3 protein is CSALTPGTGEVKGYGYTF. CDR3 bases: TGCAGTGCCCTTACCCCCGGGACAGGGGAGGTCAAGGGCTATGGCTACACCTTC.

The rearrangement uses TRBV20-1 and TRBJ2-1; D tentatively reads TRBD1 or TRBD2 (5 bases each). There are 12 residues in the CDR3. V was clipped by 1 base and J by 8 bases, with 9 bases between them. From germline, CDR1 is DFQATT and CDR2 SNEGSKA (reference sequence). This CDR3 is CSARVGGHEQFF. DNA of the CDR3: TGCAGTGCTAGAGTTGGGGGTCATGAGCAGTTCTTC.

The chain is built from TRBV11-2 and TRBJ2-3; D remains ambiguous. Germline loops: CDR1 SGHAT, CDR2 FQNNGV. With 3 bases removed from V and 6 bases from J, the gap between germline ends came to 10 bases. This CDR3 has 13 residues. CDR3 protein: CASSFPGADTQYF. The CDR3 coding sequence is TGTGCCAGCAGCTTCCCGGGCGCCGATACGCAGTATTTT.

The chain recombines TRBV2 with TRBJ1-6; 7 nucleotides match TRBD1. Germline V CDR1 and CDR2: SNHLY, FYNNEI. This CDR3 is built from 16 residues. J gave up 0 bases and V 5 bases, and 4 bases lay outside the gene matches. The CDR3 reads CASSINRGSYNSPLHF. Here the CDR3 DNA reads TGTGCCAGCAGTATTAACAGGGGCTCCTATAATTCACCCCTCCACTTT.

The V and J genes are TRBV7-3 and TRBJ2-4; perhaps D is TRBD1 or TRBD2 (5 bases each). Germline CDR1 SGHTA, CDR2 FQGTGA. V was trimmed by 2 bases and J by 2 bases, leaving 10 bases between them. The CDR3 sequence is 15 residues long. The CDR3 region has the DNA TGTGCCAGCAGCTTAGCCGGGGCGCCCAAAAACATTCAGTACTTC. Its translation is CASSLAGAPKNIQYF. The full variable domain, its missing parts supplied by reference TRBV7-3 and TRBJ2-4, is GAGVSQTPSNKVTEKGKYVELRCDPISGHTALYWYRQSLGQGPEFLIYFQGTGAADDSGLPNDRFFAVRPEGSVSTLKIQRTERGDSAVYLCASSLAGAPKNIQYFGAGTRLSVL.

V gene TRBV28 combines with J gene TRBJ2-7; D not resolved. Deletions cut 6 bases from V and 3 bases from J, with 15 bases between. The CDR3 runs 14 residues. The germline V gene has CDR1 MDHEN and CDR2 SYDVKM. The CDR3 protein is CASSPGPSDYEQYF. The CDR3 nucleotides are TGTGCCAGCAGCCCCGGGCCTTCCGACTACGAGCAGTACTTC.

J is TRBJ2-7 and V is TRBV6-5; D possibly corresponds to TRBD2 (6 bases). Germline V lookup: CDR1 MNHEY, CDR2 SVGAGI. The CDR3 sequence is 14 residues long. The V and J ends lost 8 bases and 6 bases respectively, with 20 bases between them. The CDR3 loop reads CASGTQGPLSEQYF. CDR3 coding DNA: TGTGCCAGCGGGACTCAGGGCCCCTTAAGCGAGCAGTACTTC.

The sample holds a few counts of this clonotype. The chain uses TRBV12-3 or TRBV12-4 and TRBJ2-3; D gene uncertain. Trimming removed 10 bases from V and 6 bases from J, with 17 bases in between. The CDR3 contains 13 residues. The CDR3: CATTLESTDTQYF. The CDR3 DNA reads TGTGCCACCACCCTCGAGAGTACCGATACGCAGTATTTT.

This chain joins TRBV7-8 and TRBJ2-2; 9 nucleotides line up with TRBD1. Germline CDR1 and CDR2: SGHVS and FQNEAQ. Trimming cost V 1 base and J 6 bases; bases outside gene matches: 3. The CDR3 sequence is 15 residues long. CDR3 DNA sequence: TGTGCCAGCAGCTTAGACAGGGGGCGTCCCGGGGAGCTGTTTTTT. Residues: CASSLDRGRPGELFF.

This clonotype has just a few counts. The rearrangement uses TRBV7-2 and TRBJ1-1, with D possibly being TRBD1 (6 bases). The CDR3 runs to 15 residues. V lost 5 bases and J lost 3, with 16 bases in between. The germline CDR1 and CDR2 sequences are SGHTA and FQGNSA. The CDR3 here is CASSDRGRGHTEAFF. The DNA of the CDR3 is TGTGCCAGCAGCGACCGGGGACGGGGGCACACTGAAGCTTTCTTT.

The V gene is TRBV10-3, the J gene TRBJ1-6; 8 nucleotides agree with TRBD1. Per germline, CDR1 ENHRY and CDR2 SYGVKD. The CDR3 sequence is 15 residues long. Trimming cost V 4 bases and J 5 bases; bases outside gene matches: 4. CDR3 loop: CAISVQDRDNSPLHF. DNA of the CDR3: TGTGCCATCAGTGTTCAGGACAGGGATAATTCACCCCTCCACTTT.

A remark on this clonotype: This may stem from a read error, because a much larger clone lies one nucleotide away. The chain is built from TRBV7-6 and TRBJ2-2, with D possibly matching TRBD2 (6 bases). The germline V gene has CDR1 SGHVS and CDR2 FNYEAQ. CDR3 size: 16 residues. The CDR3 here is CASSLAGGMNTGVLFF. As DNA, the CDR3 is TGTGCCAGCAGCTTAGCGGGAGGCATGAACACCGGGGTGCTGTTTTTT.

Only a few counts were recorded for this clonotype. V usage is TRBV7-3 and J usage is TRBJ2-1; TRBD2 is a possible D gene (5 bases). This CDR3 is 15 amino acids long. Trimming removed 1 base from V and 2 bases from J, with 9 bases in between. The germline gives CDR1 SGHTA, CDR2 FQGTGA. Here the CDR3 reads CASSLIPGTYNEQFF. In nucleotides, the CDR3 is TGTGCCAGCAGCTTAATACCGGGGACCTACAATGAGCAGTTCTTC.

The rearrangement uses TRBV20-1 and TRBJ2-3, with 9 bases identical to TRBD2. The germline V gene has CDR1 DFQATT and CDR2 SNEGSKA (reference sequence). The CDR3 extends over 15 amino acids. With V trimmed by 4 bases and J by 3 bases, 8 bases remained unmatched. The CDR3 loop is CSATASGEGTDTQYF. Written as DNA, the CDR3 is TGCAGTGCTACTGCTAGCGGGGAGGGGACAGATACGCAGTATTTT.

This clonotype was counted between two and nine times. This chain uses TRBV5-1 with TRBJ2-7; 8 bases match TRBD1. CDR3 length: 16 residues. After removal of 0 bases from V and 2 bases from J, the junction contained 7 bases not matched to a gene. Germline values: CDR1 SGHRS, CDR2 YFSETQ. The DNA of the CDR3 is TGCGCCAGCAGCTTGGGAACAGGGGGACGTCCCTACGAGCAGTACTTC. It yields the protein CASSLGTGGRPYEQYF. The whole variable domain, filled in from reference TRBV5-1 and TRBJ2-7, reads KAGVTQTPRYLIKTRGQQVTLSCSPISGHRSVSWYQQTPGQGLQFLFEYFSETQRNKGNFPGRFSGRQFSNSRSEMNVSTLELGDSALYLCASSLGTGGRPYEQYFGPGTRLTVT.

The V and J genes are TRBV7-3 and TRBJ2-5; maybe TRBD2 (5 bases). Germline assignment: CDR1 SGHTA and CDR2 FQGTGA. This CDR3 has 13 residues. V gave up 4 bases and J gave up 3 bases, with 9 bases separating them. CDR3 in amino acids: CASSSGLEETQYF. The CDR3 DNA reads TGTGCCAGCAGCTCCGGACTCGAAGAGACCCAGTACTTC.

The chain combines TRBV7-9 with TRBJ2-1; D possibly corresponds to TRBD1 (5 bases). CDR1 SEHNR and CDR2 FQNEAQ come from the germline V gene (reference sequence). V was pared by 11 bases and J by 9 bases, with 17 bases between. The CDR3 runs to 12 residues. The DNA for the CDR3 is TGTGCCGGTGGGAAAGGGGATGGTGAGCAGTTCTTC. This gives the protein CAGGKGDGEQFF.

This clonotype has only a few counts. This chain uses TRBV6-1 with TRBJ2-5; the D gene could be TRBD1 or TRBD2 (5 bases each). Trimming shortened V by 7 bases and J by 7 bases, and 22 bases separated the two germline ends. This CDR3 comprises 15 residues. Per the germline V gene, CDR1 is MNHNS and CDR2 is SASEGT. CDR3 sequence (DNA): TGTGCCAGCAATTGGGTCGACAAGCGAGGGGCGACCCAGTACTTC. Protein: CASNWVDKRGATQYF.

The chain couples TRBV4-1 to TRBJ2-4; 8 nucleotides match TRBD1. From germline, CDR1 is MGHRA and CDR2 YSYEKL. The junction had 5 bases not matched to a gene; V was cut back by 3 bases and J by 4 bases. The CDR3 loop spans 15 amino acids. The CDR3 region is CASSQRTGRKNIQYF. The CDR3 DNA follows: TGCGCCAGCAGCCAGCGGACAGGGAGGAAAAACATTCAGTACTTC.

In its sample, this clonotype was seen a few times. CDR3 sequence (DNA): TGTGCCAGCAGCTTGAGAGGACAGGGTTTCTACGAGCAGTACTTC. Amino acid sequence: CASSLRGQGFYEQYF. This sequence joins TRBV11-2 and TRBJ2-7; 8 bases agree with TRBD1. CDR1 is SGHAT and CDR2 is FQNNGV in the germline V gene. V lost 3 bases to trimming and J lost 3 bases; unmatched junction nucleotides: 7. The length of the CDR3 is 15 residues.

Worth noting for this clonotype: A much larger clonotype is one base distant, so this may be a read error. This likely comes from a read error, as the CDR3 has no conserved phenylalanine or tryptophan at its end. The chain carries TRBV7-3 and TRBJ2-7; 14 nucleotides agree with TRBD2. V trimming: 2 bases; J trimming: 4 bases; junction bases outside the gene matches: 19. CDR1 is SGHTA and CDR2 is FQGTGA in the germline V gene. This CDR3 has 21 amino acids. The chain's CDR3 is CASSLGPTAPGLAGEFYEQYL. The DNA for the CDR3 is TGTGCCAGCAGCTTAGGGCCTACAGCGCCGGGACTAGCGGGAGAATTTTACGAGCAGTACTTA.

This chain joins TRBV7-3 and TRBJ2-2; D may be TRBD1 (6 bases). Looked up from germline, CDR1 is SGHTA and CDR2 is FQGTGA. The CDR3 has 16 amino acids. V lost 5 bases, J lost 1 base, and 14 bases lay in between. CDR3 sequence (DNA): TGTGCCAGCAGCCCATATGACAGGCGGAACACCGGGGAGCTGTTTTTT. It is translated as CASSPYDRRNTGELFF.